This T cell receptor beta chain was identified in a study of T cells in Graves' hyperthyroidism and ophthalmopathy. Looking at the study overall: The initial diagnosis was the point when peripheral blood was collected, ahead of any treatment. Points from the study as a whole: Before onset, by a median of approximately 6.8 months, the model predicted ophthalmopathy. Peripheral blood also featured most of the thyroid clonotypes expanded above 0.001.

Cells are PBMCs isolated from 10 ml of fresh blood. RNA transcripts yielded amplified TCR beta CDR3 regions. First-round RT-PCR targeting the TCR CDR3 was performed with the HTBI primer set. TCRdb reprocessed the multiplex PCR reads via MiXCR and lists one record per CDR3 protein. The sample lists about 770,000 distinct CDR3 sequences; 15% to 20% were seen once. This clonotype was detected only a few times. Its specificity is not known. This TCR was sampled from a woman aged 50 to 60 with Graves' hyperthyroidism that later progressed to Graves' ophthalmopathy. Sequencing was carried out using blood.

The chain's CDR3 is CSAPTRDTNYEQYF. The CDR3 region has the DNA TGCAGTGCCCCCACCCGGGACACAAACTACGAGCAGTACTTC. The chain carries TRBV20-1 and TRBJ2-7, with D possibly TRBD1 on 6 matching bases. Per germline, CDR1 DFQATT and CDR2 SNEGSKA (reference sequence). The CDR3 runs to 14 residues. Trimming pared 6 bases from V and 3 bases from J, leaving 18 bases between.